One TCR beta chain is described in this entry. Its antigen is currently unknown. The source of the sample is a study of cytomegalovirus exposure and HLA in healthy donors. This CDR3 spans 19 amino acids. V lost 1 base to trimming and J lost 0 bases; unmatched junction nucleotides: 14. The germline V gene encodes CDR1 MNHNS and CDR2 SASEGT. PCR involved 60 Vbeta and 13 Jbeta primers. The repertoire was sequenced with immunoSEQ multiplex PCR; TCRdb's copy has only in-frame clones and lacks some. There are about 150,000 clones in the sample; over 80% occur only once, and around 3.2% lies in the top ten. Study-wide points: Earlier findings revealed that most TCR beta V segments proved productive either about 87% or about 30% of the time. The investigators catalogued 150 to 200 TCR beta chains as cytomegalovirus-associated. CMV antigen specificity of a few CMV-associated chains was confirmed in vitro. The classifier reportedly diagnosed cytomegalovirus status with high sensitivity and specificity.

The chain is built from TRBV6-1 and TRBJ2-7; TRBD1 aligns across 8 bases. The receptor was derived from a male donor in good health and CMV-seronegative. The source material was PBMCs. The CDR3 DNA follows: TGTGCCAGCAGTGAAGAAATGGTTGACGGGACAGGACACTCCTACGAGCAGTACTTC. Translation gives CASSEEMVDGTGHSYEQYF.